This TCR beta chain was profiled in a study of T cells in localized non-small cell lung cancer (dated by TCRdb to 2020 to 2022). A note on the overall study: The study analyzed T cell repertoires of 200 to 300 early-stage NSCLC patients, comparing tumors and uninvolved tumor-adjacent lungs. The cohort was made up of around 240 treatment-naive NSCLC patients whose localized lung tumors had been resected. A mean age of 66.3 years was recorded for the NSCLC patients, of whom 129 were male and 90 to 110 were female. The research as a whole found: Higher T cell density in blood was associated with longer overall survival, whereas higher clonality in adjacent lung was associated with shorter survival. Because the study design was exploratory, TCR variables were selected using unadjusted p-values without false-discovery rate correction. A median of around 50 of the top 100 tumor clones turned up in the paired uninvolved adjacent lung, and under 30 of those clones also ranked among the top 100 of that same adjacent lung. Because multi-region tumor sequencing was not done, intratumor heterogeneity could not be ruled out. The highest T cell clonality was observed in uninvolved tumor-adjacent lung, where clonality exceeded that of tumor, suggesting that antigenic responses were more focused in uninvolved tumor-adjacent lung.

At diagnosis, tumor, uninvolved tumor-adjacent lung and peripheral blood were collected and then preserved as a mix of FFPE and fresh-frozen material. For TCR repertoire profiling, blood samples were analyzed as peripheral blood mononuclear cells. In the case of this clone: This clone's antigen is unknown. Base-call qualities are not available, and no considerably larger clone is one nucleotide away.

The immunoSEQ Assay was used to sequence TCR beta CDR3 regions from DNA. Per the authors' processing: To compute T cell density, TCR beta template counts were normalized to usable DNA, which was estimated by amplifying housekeeping genes. Richness was estimated using the preseqR package, with extrapolation to 400,000 templates for PBMC samples and to 120,000 templates for tissue samples. Clonality was taken to be one minus Pielou's evenness. Differential abundance testing on productive amino-acid clonotypes, with a minimum total count of 5 and an alpha of 0.1, was used to identify tissue-enriched TCRs. Repertoire overlap between compartments was quantified with the Jaccard Index and Morisita Overlap Index. GLIPH clustered TCR beta CDR3s with public tetramer-defined viral CDR3s; viral motifs required at least three viral sequences plus V-gene enrichment. TCRdb re-hosts the immuneACCESS table, in-frame sequences only. Its copies lack some clones; in the studies checked, an unresolved V gene accounts for under half of them, and the cause for the rest is not known. Clonal size and the V and J genes are those of that table, whereas D and trimming came from the DNA. Counted in this sample were approximately 30,000 clones; around 90% of them appeared once. Clones ranked in the top ten supply roughly 10% of the sample.

CDR1 SGHRS and CDR2 YFSETQ were looked up in the germline V gene. Including the terminal cysteine and phenylalanine, the CDR3 comprises 15 residues. Of the read, only the CDR3 DNA is kept; its 45 bases are in frame from base 1. V is cut by 4 bases and J by 6 bases, and the space between the germline ends is 19 bases. The sequence was obtained from an older female donor with stage II lung adenocarcinoma. Recombination joined TRBV5-1 with TRBJ1-2; the D segment could be TRBD1, given 6 matching bases. The sequenced sample was peripheral blood mononuclear cells, obtained before any cancer treatment. The base sequence is TGCGCCAGCAGCCAATCCCGGACAGCCAACAATGGCTACACCTTC. Its product reads: CASSQSRTANNGYTF.